Listed below are T cell receptor beta chains from one sample, sequenced in a study of T cell repertoires in cytomegalovirus infection. One entry per CDR3 protein results from TCRdb running MiXCR on the reads. The table has about 360,000 distinct CDR3 sequences, roughly 18% seen once; the top ten hold roughly 8.7%. Sequences were obtained from PBMCs. These receptors all stem from a human donor in good health (CMV status not recorded). Some clones in this sample may be carry-over from other donors' samples. Each CDR3 is given with its conserved first and last residue. The order of the fields is J gene, V gene, D gene, CDR3 length, clone size, CDR3 protein, CDR3 DNA. The D gene is left open where the match is weak. The size of a clone is reported for some rows only, either as once, few or many, or as a class for expanded clones.

TRBJ1-5,TRBV23-1,TRBD1,13,few,CAQMGQHNQPQHF,TGCGCCCAGATGGGACAGCACAATCAGCCCCAGCATTTT
TRBJ1-1,TRBV12-5,-,14,-,CASGLSPYPFGAFF,TGTGCTAGTGGTTTGTCCCCCTACCCCTTCGGAGCTTTCTTT
TRBJ1-1,TRBV29-1,-,13,-,CSVDGGRGTEAFF,TGCAGCGTTGATGGGGGGCGAGGGACTGAAGCTTTCTTT
TRBJ2-3,TRBV7-2,TRBD1,16,many,CASSWGQGARADTQYF,TGTGCCAGCAGCTGGGGACAGGGGGCTCGGGCAGATACGCAGTATTTT
TRBJ2-2,TRBV14,TRBD2,16,-,CASSLTWTSTTGELFF,TGTGCCAGCAGCCTCACGTGGACTAGTACCACCGGGGAGCTGTTTTTT
TRBJ2-1,TRBV6-2/TRBV6-3,TRBD2,13,many,CASKRTSTNEQFF,TGTGCCAGCAAGAGGACTAGCACCAATGAGCAGTTCTTC
TRBJ1-1,TRBV4-3,-,14,few,CASSLTSVNTEAFF,TGCGCCAGCAGCCTAACATCCGTGAACACTGAAGCTTTCTTT
TRBJ2-1,TRBV7-2,TRBD1,15,many,CASSLGGTGFNEQFF,TGTGCCAGCAGCTTAGGAGGGACAGGGTTTAATGAGCAGTTCTTC
TRBJ2-5,TRBV7-6,TRBD2,16,many,CASSLLLAGTQETQYF,TGTGCCAGCAGCTTACTCCTAGCGGGTACGCAAGAGACCCAGTACTTC
TRBJ2-7,TRBV20-1,-,12,-,CSARAQVLEQYF,TGCAGTGCTAGAGCTCAGGTCCTCGAGCAGTACTTC
TRBJ2-1,TRBV7-6,-,14,-,CASSLAGEGNEQFF,TGTGCCAGCAGCTTAGCGGGAGAAGGCAATGAGCAGTTCTTC
TRBJ2-3,TRBV15,-,9,few,CATRDTQYF,TGTGCCACCAGGGATACGCAGTATTTT
TRBJ2-5,TRBV12-3/TRBV12-4,TRBD2,15,-,CASSSSGTIQETQYF,TGTGCCAGCAGCTCGTCCGGGACTATACAAGAGACCCAGTACTTC
TRBJ2-5,TRBV7-2,-,14,many,CASSLTRGAETQYF,TGTGCCAGCAGCCTGACTAGAGGAGCAGAGACCCAGTACTTC
TRBJ2-2,TRBV2,TRBD1,16,few,CASSSQGVRNTGELFF,TGTGCCAGCAGTTCCCAGGGGGTCAGGAACACCGGGGAGCTGTTTTTT
TRBJ2-3,TRBV20-1,TRBD2,15,few,CSARHALAGTDTQYF,TGCAGTGCCAGACACGCACTAGCGGGGACAGATACGCAGTATTTT
TRBJ2-7,TRBV5-1,-,15,-,CASSLGGSKVNEQYF,TGCGCCAGCAGCTTGGGGGGCAGTAAGGTAAACGAGCAGTACTTC
TRBJ1-2,TRBV5-6,TRBD1,16,few,CASSLIGDRPESGYTF,TGTGCCAGCAGCTTAATCGGGGACAGGCCCGAGAGTGGCTACACCTTC
TRBJ2-3,TRBV7-2,-,11,many,CASSKTDTQYF,TGTGCCAGCAGCAAAACAGATACGCAGTATTTT
TRBJ1-2,TRBV27,-,14,-,CASSLGGRGYGYTF,TGTGCCAGCAGTTTAGGGGGTCGGGGCTATGGCTACACCTTC
TRBJ2-2,TRBV7-2,-,15,many,CASSFRGQGTGELFF,TGTGCCAGCAGCTTCAGGGGTCAAGGTACCGGGGAGCTGTTTTTT
TRBJ2-7,TRBV6-6,TRBD1,12,-,CASRTGGYEQYF,TGTGCCAGCAGGACAGGGGGCTACGAGCAGTACTTC
TRBJ2-2,TRBV28,-,14,-,CASSLFREPGELFF,TGTGCCAGCAGTTTATTCAGGGAGCCCGGGGAGCTGTTTTTT
TRBJ2-3,TRBV7-2,-,15,many,CASSPSVGWTDTQYF,TGTGCCAGCAGCCCTTCCGTGGGTTGGACAGATACGCAGTATTTT
TRBJ2-7,TRBV4-3,TRBD1,15,-,CASSQVGTGGYEQYF,TGCGCCAGCAGCCAAGTGGGGACAGGGGGCTACGAGCAGTACTTC
TRBJ2-1,TRBV3-1,TRBD2,19,-,CASSQVLTKTSGVYNEQFF,TGTGCCAGCAGCCAAGTTCTAACAAAGACTAGCGGAGTCTACAATGAGCAGTTCTTC
TRBJ2-3,TRBV7-2,-,19,many,CASSLLPSSGIGEADTQYF,TGTGCCAGCAGCTTACTACCCTCCTCTGGGATCGGCGAGGCAGATACGCAGTATTTT
TRBJ2-1,TRBV7-2,-,12,many,CASSYYTREQFF,TGTGCCAGCAGCTACTACACACGGGAGCAGTTCTTC
TRBJ2-3,TRBV10-3,TRBD2,13,few,CAMGLAGTDTQYF,TGTGCCATGGGACTAGCGGGCACAGATACGCAGTATTTT
TRBJ1-6,TRBV5-1,-,16,-,CASSLEGRNYNSPLHF,TGCGCCAGCAGCTTGGAGGGCAGAAACTATAATTCACCCCTCCACTTT
TRBJ2-1,TRBV5-4,-,11,-,CANSSPGEQFF,TGTGCCAACAGCAGCCCGGGGGAGCAGTTCTTC
TRBJ1-5,TRBV7-2,-,11,many,CASSFPQPQHF,TGTGCCAGCAGCTTTCCCCAGCCCCAGCATTTT
TRBJ2-7,TRBV12-3/TRBV12-4,-,13,many,CASSQSSPYEQYF,TGTGCCAGCAGTCAGTCCTCCCCTTACGAGCAGTACTTC
TRBJ2-3,TRBV28,TRBD1,16,-,CASSHPRGQGTDTQYF,TGTGCCAGCAGTCATCCCCGCGGACAGGGTACAGATACGCAGTATTTT
TRBJ2-7,TRBV5-5,-,15,few,CASSSMAGRSYEQYF,TGTGCCAGCAGCTCCATGGCGGGACGGTCCTACGAGCAGTACTTC
TRBJ2-4,TRBV7-8,-,17,few,CASSLAAPGFAKNIQYF,TGTGCCAGCAGCTTAGCTGCCCCGGGGTTTGCCAAAAACATTCAGTACTTC
TRBJ2-1,TRBV4-3,TRBD2,17,many,CASSQYGSGGIGNEQFF,TGCGCCAGCAGCCAATACGGGTCGGGAGGTATTGGCAATGAGCAGTTCTTC
TRBJ1-1,TRBV14,-,14,few,CASSPGRGRSEAFF,TGTGCCAGCAGCCCGGGTAGAGGGAGGTCTGAAGCTTTCTTT
TRBJ2-7,TRBV7-8,-,15,few,CASSSSRVTHYEQYF,TGTGCCAGCAGCTCCAGTCGGGTCACACATTACGAGCAGTACTTC
TRBJ2-3,TRBV4-3,-,17,few,CASSQGVRVPSTDTQYF,TGCGCCAGCAGCCAAGGGGTTCGAGTGCCTAGCACAGATACGCAGTATTTT
TRBJ1-1,TRBV7-2,-,14,few,CASSSPGPNTEAFF,TGTGCCAGCAGCTCACCCGGACCTAACACTGAAGCTTTCTTT
TRBJ2-1,TRBV20-1,TRBD2,14,few,CSARRERGLNEQFF,TGCAGTGCCAGGCGGGAGAGGGGTCTCAATGAGCAGTTCTTC
TRBJ2-3,TRBV4-1,-,15,few,CASSQETTGSVTQYF,TGCGCCAGCAGCCAAGAGACGACGGGATCTGTTACGCAGTATTTT
TRBJ2-3,TRBV7-6,-,13,-,CASAPTLGTTQYF,TGTGCCAGCGCACCCACGCTTGGCACTACGCAGTATTTT
TRBJ1-2,TRBV29-1,-,12,few,CSALRRDYGYTF,TGCAGCGCCCTGAGGAGGGACTATGGCTACACCTTC
TRBJ2-5,TRBV19,TRBD2,14,few,CASSIVAGEETQYF,TGTGCCAGTAGTATAGTAGCGGGAGAAGAGACCCAGTACTTC
TRBJ2-5,TRBV20-1,-,15,few,CSARRPTEGMETQYF,TGCAGTGCTAGAAGGCCCACGGAGGGCATGGAGACCCAGTACTTC
TRBJ1-2,TRBV6-5,-,14,-,CASSYSEAGTSYTF,TGTGCCAGCAGTTACTCGGAGGCAGGGACCTCCTACACCTTC
TRBJ1-1,TRBV28,-,14,-,CASSSTAMNTEAFF,TGTGCCAGCAGTTCGACTGCCATGAACACTGAAGCTTTCTTT
TRBJ1-6,TRBV2,TRBD1,15,-,CASRRGGTENSPLHF,TGTGCCAGCAGGAGGGGTGGGACAGAGAATTCACCCCTCCACTTT
TRBJ1-4,TRBV12-3/TRBV12-4,-,14,few,CASSLGAGDEKLFF,TGTGCCAGCAGTCTAGGGGCAGGGGATGAAAAACTGTTTTTT
TRBJ1-5,TRBV19,-,15,few,CASSSAQGRNQPQHF,TGTGCCAGTAGTTCGGCCCAGGGACGCAATCAGCCCCAGCATTTT
TRBJ2-7,TRBV6-5,-,14,-,CASSTSFGGREQYF,TGTGCCAGCAGTACCAGTTTCGGGGGGCGCGAGCAGTACTTC
TRBJ2-1,TRBV11-2,TRBD2,16,-,CASSPLLAGGRNEQFF,TGTGCCAGCAGCCCGCTTTTAGCGGGGGGGCGGAATGAGCAGTTCTTC
TRBJ2-5,TRBV7-2,TRBD2,18,many,CASSPSLAGYTGSETQYF,TGTGCCAGCAGCCCCTCACTAGCGGGATACACTGGTAGCGAGACCCAGTACTTC